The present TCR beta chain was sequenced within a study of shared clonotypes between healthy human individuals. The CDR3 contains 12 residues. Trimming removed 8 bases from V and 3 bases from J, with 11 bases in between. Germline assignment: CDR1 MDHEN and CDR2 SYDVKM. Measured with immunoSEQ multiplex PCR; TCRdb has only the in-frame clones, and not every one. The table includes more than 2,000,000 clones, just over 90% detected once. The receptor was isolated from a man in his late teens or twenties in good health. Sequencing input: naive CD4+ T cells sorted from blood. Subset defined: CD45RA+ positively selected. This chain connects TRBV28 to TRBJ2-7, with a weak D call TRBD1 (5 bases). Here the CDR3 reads CASQGYHYEQYF. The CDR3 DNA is TGTGCCAGCCAGGGATATCACTACGAGCAGTACTTC. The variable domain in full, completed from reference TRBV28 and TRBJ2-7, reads DVKVTQSSRYLVKRTGEKVFLECVQDMDHENMFWYRQDPGLGLRLIYFSYDVKMKEKGDIPEGYSVSREKKERFSLILESASTNQTSMYLCASQGYHYEQYFGPGTRLTVT.